The rows below give T cell receptor beta chains drawn from one sample of a study of blood T cells in healthy people across ages. TCRdb re-called the 5' RACE reads with MiXCR, one entry per CDR3 protein. The data show about 1.8 million distinct CDR3 sequences, about 50% seen once. Sequenced input: blood. The source is a woman in her thirties or forties in good health. The CDR3 runs from the conserved cysteine through the conserved F or W. D genes are given only for firm matches. Not every row has a clone size; where given, it reads once, few, many or a size class.

d_gene	j_gene	abundance	v_gene	CDR3nt	CDR3aa
TRBD1	TRBJ1-4	.	TRBV4-1	TGCGCCAGCAGCCAAGAGGGGACAGCAACTAATGAAAAACTGTTTTTT	CASSQEGTATNEKLFF
.	TRBJ2-5	few	TRBV6-2/TRBV6-3	TGTGCCAGCAGTTATGAGCTAGCGACGCTCCAAGAGACCCAGTACTTC	CASSYELATLQETQYF
TRBD1	TRBJ1-2	.	TRBV16	TGTGCCAGCAGCCAAACAGGGGGGGACTATGGCTACACCTTC	CASSQTGGDYGYTF
.	TRBJ2-2	few	TRBV4-2	TGTGCCAGCAGCCGTCGGGACACCAACACCGGGGAGCTGTTTTTT	CASSRRDTNTGELFF
.	TRBJ2-7	.	TRBV5-6	TGTGCCAGCAGCATAAGAGTTGGCGAGCAGTACTTC	CASSIRVGEQYF
TRBD2	TRBJ2-3	.	TRBV20-1	TGCAGTGCTCGTATGCTAGCGGTGAGAGCAGATACGCAGTATTTT	CSARMLAVRADTQYF
TRBD1	TRBJ1-2	few	TRBV12-5	TGTGCTAGTGGTTTGGAGGAGACAGGGTCCAGGGGTCGGGGCTACACCTTC	CASGLEETGSRGRGYTF
.	TRBJ2-3	.	TRBV15	TGTGCCACCAGCAGAGGGAACAGGGCCTTCACAGATACGCAGTATTTT	CATSRGNRAFTDTQYF
.	TRBJ2-5	.	TRBV6-2/TRBV6-3	TGTGCCAGCAGCCCAGGACGGGGCCAGTACTTC	CASSPGRGQYF
.	TRBJ2-7	.	TRBV25-1	TGTGCCATCCCGGACAATTTCGTCTACGAGCAGTACTTC	CAIPDNFVYEQYF
TRBD1	TRBJ2-3	few	TRBV20-1	TGCAGTGCCCAGGTCCTGGCAGGGGGTTTCACAGATACGCAGTATTTT	CSAQVLAGGFTDTQYF
.	TRBJ2-3	.	TRBV20-1	TGCAGTGCTCGGAGTTCCGGGGCAGATACGCAGTATTTT	CSARSSGADTQYF
TRBD1	TRBJ2-3	.	TRBV20-1	TGCAGTGCTGACAGGGGGAGTTCAGGAGATACGCAGTATTTT	CSADRGSSGDTQYF
.	TRBJ2-5	.	TRBV5-1	TGCGCCAGCAGCCACCGGACCCGTCAAGAGACCCAGTACTTC	CASSHRTRQETQYF
TRBD1	TRBJ2-1	many	TRBV2	TGTGCCAGCACGGGACAGGGAGGAAATGAGCAGTTCTTC	CASTGQGGNEQFF
TRBD1	TRBJ1-1	.	TRBV24-1	TGTGCCACCAGTGATCCGGGGACAGGGGACACTGAAGCTTTCTTT	CATSDPGTGDTEAFF
TRBD2	TRBJ2-1	.	TRBV5-1	TGCGCCAGCAGCTCCGGACTAGCGATGAACAATGAGCAGTTCTTC	CASSSGLAMNNEQFF
.	TRBJ1-2	.	TRBV6-1	TGTGCCGGACGGGAGCGAGGCTACACCTTC	CAGRERGYTF
TRBD2	TRBJ2-6	.	TRBV29-1	TGCAGCGTTGGTCTAGCGGGGGGCTCTGGGGCCAACGTCCTGACTTTC	CSVGLAGGSGANVLTF
.	TRBJ2-3	.	TRBV20-1	TGCAGTGCCCCTCGACTCGGCAGCCGGCCAGATACGCAGTATTTT	CSAPRLGSRPDTQYF
.	TRBJ2-4	.	TRBV7-9	TGTGCCAGCAGCTTAGTAACTTCGGAAAACATTCAGTACTTC	CASSLVTSENIQYF
.	TRBJ1-2	.	TRBV10-3	TGTGCCATCAGTGAGTCGGGCCAGTTTAACTATGGCTACACCTTC	CAISESGQFNYGYTF
.	TRBJ2-5	many	TRBV21-1	TGTGCCAGCAGCGGCATTAGCGGTCAAGAGACCCAGTACTTC	CASSGISGQETQYF
.	TRBJ1-2	.	TRBV12-3/TRBV12-4	TGTGCCAGCAGTTTAAGGGCTGCGAGCTCAAAGGGCTACACCTTC	CASSLRAASSKGYTF
TRBD1	TRBJ2-3	.	TRBV4-3	TGCGCCAGCAGCCAAGAATCCGGGACAGGGGGCACAGATACGCAGTATTTT	CASSQESGTGGTDTQYF
.	TRBJ2-7	.	TRBV6-2/TRBV6-3	TGTGCCAGCAGTTACAGGGACGCAGGTGTTTACGAGCAGTACTTC	CASSYRDAGVYEQYF
.	TRBJ2-3	few	TRBV28	TGTGCCAGCACCCTCCCCCCAGATACGCAGTATTTT	CASTLPPDTQYF
TRBD2	TRBJ2-3	.	TRBV28	TGTGCCAGCAGTTCCCCTCGGGGGGGAGATACGCAGTATTTT	CASSSPRGGDTQYF
.	TRBJ2-1	.	TRBV9	TGTGCCAGCAGCGTTACGCGGGGAACCTACAATGAGCAGTTCTTC	CASSVTRGTYNEQFF
TRBD1	TRBJ2-3	few	TRBV24-1	TGTGCCACCAGTCCCACGACAGGGAGCACAGATACGCAGTATTTT	CATSPTTGSTDTQYF
.	TRBJ2-7	.	TRBV28	TGTGCCAGTCGGGCCTCTGGCAGATCCTACGAGCAGTACTTC	CASRASGRSYEQYF
TRBD2	TRBJ2-1	.	TRBV7-2	TGTGCCAGCAGCTTAAGCGCCCGGGGGGGCACCTATGAGCAGTTCTTC	CASSLSARGGTYEQFF
.	TRBJ2-7	few	TRBV28	TGTGCCAGCATAATGGACGGGGGGCCCTACGAGCAGTACTTC	CASIMDGGPYEQYF
.	TRBJ1-1	.	TRBV6-1	TGTGCCAGCAGTGAATCGGGCAGTACGACTGAAGCTTTCTTT	CASSESGSTTEAFF
.	TRBJ1-6	.	TRBV5-1	TGCGCCAGCAGCTTGGCCCGGGGTGGATCACCCCTCCACTTT	CASSLARGGSPLHF
TRBD1	TRBJ2-7	.	TRBV5-1	TGCGCCAGCAGCTCCGACAGGGCTCATTCCTACGAGCAGTACTTC	CASSSDRAHSYEQYF
.	TRBJ1-2	.	TRBV28	TGTGCCAGCAGCTCGGGGGAACTTGCTAACTATGGCTACACCTTC	CASSSGELANYGYTF
TRBD1	TRBJ2-5	.	TRBV3-1	TGTGCCAGCAGCTCCCCCCCGAGACAGGGGATCGAGACCCAGTACTTC	CASSSPPRQGIETQYF
.	TRBJ2-1	few	TRBV13	TGTGCCAGCAGCTTTCCAGGGCGGGATGAGCAGTTCTTC	CASSFPGRDEQFF
.	TRBJ2-5	few	TRBV6-5	TGTGCCAGCACCGGCAGGGGGGGAAATGAGCAGTACTTC	CASTGRGGNEQYF
TRBD2	TRBJ2-7	.	TRBV12-3/TRBV12-4	TGTGCCAGCAGGTGGGCCGCAGGAGACGGAGGACTAGCGGATTACTACGAGCAGTACTTC	CASRWAAGDGGLADYYEQYF